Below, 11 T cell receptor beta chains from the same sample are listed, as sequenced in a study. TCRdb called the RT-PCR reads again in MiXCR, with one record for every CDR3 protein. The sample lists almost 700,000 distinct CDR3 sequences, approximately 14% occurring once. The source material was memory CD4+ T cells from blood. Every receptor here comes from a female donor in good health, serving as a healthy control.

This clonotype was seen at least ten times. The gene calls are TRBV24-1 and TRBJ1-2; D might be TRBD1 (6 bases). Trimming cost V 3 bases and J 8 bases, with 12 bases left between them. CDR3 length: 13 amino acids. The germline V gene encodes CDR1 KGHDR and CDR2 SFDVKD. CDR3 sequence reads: CATSDPAGEGYTF. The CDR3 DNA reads TGTGCCACCAGTGATCCTGCAGGGGAGGGCTACACCTTC.

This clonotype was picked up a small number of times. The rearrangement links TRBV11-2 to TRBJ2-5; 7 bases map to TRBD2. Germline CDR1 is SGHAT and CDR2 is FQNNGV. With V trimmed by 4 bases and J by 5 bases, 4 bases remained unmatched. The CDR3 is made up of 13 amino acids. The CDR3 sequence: CASSWLAGETQYF. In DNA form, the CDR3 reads TGTGCCAGCAGCTGGTTAGCGGGTGAGACCCAGTACTTC.

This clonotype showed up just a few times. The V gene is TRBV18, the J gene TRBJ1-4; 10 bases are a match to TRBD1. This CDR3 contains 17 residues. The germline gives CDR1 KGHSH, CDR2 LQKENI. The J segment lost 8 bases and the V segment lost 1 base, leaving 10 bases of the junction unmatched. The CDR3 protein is CASSPQPPRTGGEKLFF. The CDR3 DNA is TGTGCCAGCTCACCACAACCCCCTCGGACAGGGGGGGAAAAACTGTTTTTT.

The CDR3 region is CASSLGTTEFF. In DNA, the CDR3 is TGTGCCAGCAGCTTAGGGACTACGGAGTTCTTC. The chain uses TRBV7-2 and TRBJ2-1; a weak D match, TRBD2 (6 bases). The CDR3 is 11 residues long. V was trimmed by 1 base and J by 14 bases, leaving 9 bases between them. Germline lookup yields CDR1 SGHTA and CDR2 FQGNSA.

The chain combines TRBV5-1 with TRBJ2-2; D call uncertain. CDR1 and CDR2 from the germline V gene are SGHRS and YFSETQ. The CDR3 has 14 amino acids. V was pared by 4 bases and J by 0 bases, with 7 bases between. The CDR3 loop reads CASSGESNTGELFF. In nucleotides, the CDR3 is TGCGCCAGCAGCGGCGAATCGAACACCGGGGAGCTGTTTTTT.

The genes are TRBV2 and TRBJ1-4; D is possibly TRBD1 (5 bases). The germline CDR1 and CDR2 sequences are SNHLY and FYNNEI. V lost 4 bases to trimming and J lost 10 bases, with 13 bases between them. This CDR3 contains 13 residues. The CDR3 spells CASSGARDVKLFF. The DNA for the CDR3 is TGTGCCAGCAGTGGAGCCCGGGACGTAAAACTGTTTTTT. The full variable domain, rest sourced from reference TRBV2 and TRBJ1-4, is EPEVTQTPSHQVTQMGQEVILRCVPISNHLYFYWYRQILGQKVEFLVSFYNNEISEKSEIFDDQFSVERPDGSNFTLKIRSTKLEDSAMYFCASSGARDVKLFFGSGTQLSVL.

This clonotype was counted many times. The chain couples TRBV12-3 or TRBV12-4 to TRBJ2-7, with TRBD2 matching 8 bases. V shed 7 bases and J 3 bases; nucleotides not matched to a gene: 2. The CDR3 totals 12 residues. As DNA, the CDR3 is TGTGCCAGCAAGCGGGAGCACTACGAGCAGTACTTC. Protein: CASKREHYEQYF.

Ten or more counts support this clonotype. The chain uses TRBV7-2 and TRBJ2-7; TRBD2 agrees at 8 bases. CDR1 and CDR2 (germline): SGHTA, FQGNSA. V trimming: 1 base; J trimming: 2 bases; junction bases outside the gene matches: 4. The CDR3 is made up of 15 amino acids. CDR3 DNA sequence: TGTGCCAGCAGCTTAGTAGACGGGGGGGCCTACGAGCAGTACTTC. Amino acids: CASSLVDGGAYEQYF.

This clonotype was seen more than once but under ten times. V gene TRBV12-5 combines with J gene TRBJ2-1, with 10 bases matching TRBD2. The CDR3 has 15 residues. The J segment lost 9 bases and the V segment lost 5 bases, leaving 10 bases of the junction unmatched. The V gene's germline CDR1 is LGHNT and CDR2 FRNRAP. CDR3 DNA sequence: TGTGCTAGTGGTGAGGCTAGCGGGAGTTTCGGTGAGCAGTTCTTC. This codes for CASGEASGSFGEQFF.

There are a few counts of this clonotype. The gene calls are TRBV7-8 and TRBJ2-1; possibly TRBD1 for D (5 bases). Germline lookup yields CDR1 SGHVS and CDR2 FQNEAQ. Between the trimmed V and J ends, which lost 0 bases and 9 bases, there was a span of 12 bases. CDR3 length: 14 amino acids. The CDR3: CASSLAGRVGEQFF. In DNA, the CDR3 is TGTGCCAGCAGCTTAGCCGGCAGGGTCGGTGAGCAGTTCTTC. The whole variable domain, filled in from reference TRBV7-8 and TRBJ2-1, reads GAGVSQSPRYKVAKRGQDVALRCDPISGHVSLFWYQQALGQGPEFLTYFQNEAQLDKSGLPSDRFFAERPEGSVSTLKIQRTQQEDSAVYLCASSLAGRVGEQFFGPGTRLTVL.

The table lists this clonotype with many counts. CDR3 sequence reads: CASRTAGADTQYF. CDR3 sequence (DNA): TGTGCCAGCAGGACCGCTGGGGCAGATACGCAGTATTTT. The V and J genes are TRBV6-2 or TRBV6-3 and TRBJ2-3; no reliable D call. The V end was cut by 6 bases, the J end by 4 bases, with 11 bases between. CDR1 is MNHEY and CDR2 is SVGEGT in the germline V gene. This CDR3 spans 13 amino acids.